Here is one TCR beta chain with its context. The sample contains more than one DNA sequence encoding this CDR3. PCR used 60 Vbeta primers and 13 Jbeta primers. Sequencing was performed with immunoSEQ multiplex PCR; in TCRdb, only in-frame clones are kept and a portion is missing. The data contain 95,000 to 150,000 clones, over 75% of them singletons. Germline loops: CDR1 SGHRS, CDR2 YFSETQ. V lost 1 base, J lost 4 bases, and 4 bases stayed unmatched. The CDR3 has 15 residues. The sample is drawn from a study of cytomegalovirus exposure and HLA in healthy donors. The source material was PBMCs. This clonotype originated in a man aged 25-45 years in good health and CMV-seronegative. The V call is TRBV5-1, the J call TRBJ1-5, with 8 bases identical to TRBD1. In nucleotides, the CDR3 is TGCGCCAGCAGCTTGTCGGGGGACAGGAATCAGCCCCAGCATTTT. Protein product: CASSLSGDRNQPQHF.